These 2 T cell receptor beta chains were all obtained from the same sample, sequenced in a study of regulatory and conventional T cells in RAG deficiency. Method: immunoSEQ multiplex PCR; TCRdb's copy keeps in-frame clones and lacks some. The sample records over 7,000 clones, around 90% being singletons. The sorted regulatory T cells were CD4+, CD25-high and CD127-low, with genomic DNA sequenced. Another study also made use of these data, one on regulatory T cells. From that paper: Primers: 52 TRBV forward and 13 TRBJ reverse.

The source material was CD127- CD25+ CD4+ Tregs sorted from blood. The receptors shown here come from a human donor in good health.

The chain joins TRBV19 to TRBJ1-3; a possible D gene is TRBD1 (5 bases). The V end was cut by 5 bases, the J end by 2 bases, with 16 bases between. Germline CDR1 LNHDA, CDR2 SQIVND (reference sequence). This CDR3 is 16 amino acids long. The CDR3 nucleotides read TGTGCCAGTAGTGATATCGGGGGTTTTGCTGGAAACACCATATATTTT. The encoded protein is CASSDIGGFAGNTIYF.

This chain's CDR3 is CASSYSGGGEAFF. The CDR3 DNA follows: TGTGCCAGCAGTTACTCGGGAGGTGGTGAAGCTTTCTTT. The rearrangement links TRBV6-6 to TRBJ1-1; the D is unclear. Per germline, CDR1 MNHNY and CDR2 SVGAGI (reference sequence). V was clipped by 0 bases and J by 7 bases, with 9 bases between them. CDR3 length equals 13 residues.